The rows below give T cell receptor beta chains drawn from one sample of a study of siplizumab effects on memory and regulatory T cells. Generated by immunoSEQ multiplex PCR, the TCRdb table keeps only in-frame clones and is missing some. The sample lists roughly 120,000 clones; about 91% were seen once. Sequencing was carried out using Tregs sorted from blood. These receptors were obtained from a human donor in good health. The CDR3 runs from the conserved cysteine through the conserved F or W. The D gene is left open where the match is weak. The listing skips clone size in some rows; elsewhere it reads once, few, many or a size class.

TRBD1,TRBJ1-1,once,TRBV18,TGTGCCAGCTCAGAGACAGGGGGCCTGAACACTGAAGCTTTCTTT,CASSETGGLNTEAFF
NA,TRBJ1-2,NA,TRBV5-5,TGTGCCAGCAGCTTAGACGGGGGCGGTGGCTACACCTTC,CASSLDGGGGYTF
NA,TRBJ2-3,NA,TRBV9,TGTGCCAGCCGGGGGACAGATACGCAGTATTTT,CASRGTDTQYF
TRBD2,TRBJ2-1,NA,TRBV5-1,TGCGCCAGCAGCTTAGGGACTAGCGGGAGCTCCTACAATGAGCAGTTCTTC,CASSLGTSGSSYNEQFF
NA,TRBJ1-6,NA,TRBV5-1,TGCGCCAGCAGTTCTACTACAGCCGACAGGATTTTGACCCTCCACTTT,CASSSTTADRILTLHF
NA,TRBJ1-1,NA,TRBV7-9,TGTGCCAGCAAGGGGCCGAACACTGAAGCTTTCTTT,CASKGPNTEAFF
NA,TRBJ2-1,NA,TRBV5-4,TGTGCCAGCAGCTTGGTAAGTCTCCAAGGCAATGAGCAGTTCTTC,CASSLVSLQGNEQFF
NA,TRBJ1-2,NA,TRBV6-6,TGTGCCAGCAGTCGCGGACAGAATGCCTATGGCTACACCTTC,CASSRGQNAYGYTF
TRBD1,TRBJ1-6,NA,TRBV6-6,TGTGCCAGCAGTTCTACAGGGGCCCCTTCACCCCTCCACTTT,CASSSTGAPSPLHF
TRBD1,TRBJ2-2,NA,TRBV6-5,TGTGCCAGCAGCAGACAGGGGTCGGCCACCGGGGAGCTGTTTTTT,CASSRQGSATGELFF
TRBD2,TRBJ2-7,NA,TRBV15,TGTGCCACCAGCTATTCGTCAGGACTAGAGTTCGAGCAGTACTTC,CATSYSSGLEFEQYF
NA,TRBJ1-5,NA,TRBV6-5,TGTGCCGGAATACGGTGGGGACAGCCCCAGCATTTT,CAGIRWGQPQHF
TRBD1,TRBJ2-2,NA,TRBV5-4,TGTGCCAGCAGCCCAAGACAGGGGAACACCGGGGAGCTGTTTTTT,CASSPRQGNTGELFF
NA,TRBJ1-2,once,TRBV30,TGTGCCTGGAGTGAAGGACGGGCCTATGACTACACCTTC,CAWSEGRAYDYTF
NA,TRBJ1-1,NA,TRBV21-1,TGTGCCAGCAGCGTCCGGGACAGGGATACTGAAGCTTTCTTT,CASSVRDRDTEAFF
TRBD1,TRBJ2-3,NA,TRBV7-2,TGTGCCAGCAGCCAAGGGGACAGGAGCACAGATACGCAGTATTTT,CASSQGDRSTDTQYF
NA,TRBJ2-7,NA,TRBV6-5,TGTGCCAGCTGGGGAACAGGGCTTTTCTCCTACGAGCAGTACTTC,CASWGTGLFSYEQYF
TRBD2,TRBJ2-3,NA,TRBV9,TGTGCCAGCAGCCCCCGACGGGTAGCGGGGGGCAGGTGGAATACGCAGTATTTT,CASSPRRVAGGRWNTQYF
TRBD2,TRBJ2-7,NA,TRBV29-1,TGCAGCGCGTCAGGGGCTGCGGGAGGGCGTGAGCAGTACTTC,CSASGAAGGREQYF
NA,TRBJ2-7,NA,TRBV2,TGTGCCAGCAGGCCACCGGGACGTAGCTACGAGCAGTACTTC,CASRPPGRSYEQYF
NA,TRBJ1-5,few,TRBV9,TGTGCCAGCAGCGAAAGGACGGGTAGCAATCAGCCCCAGCATTTT,CASSERTGSNQPQHF
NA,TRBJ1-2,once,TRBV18,TGTGCCAGCTCACCGAGAGGGGGGGAAGGCTATGGCTACACCTTC,CASSPRGGEGYGYTF
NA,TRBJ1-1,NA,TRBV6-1,TGTGCCAGCAGTAACAGCGCAGGGTTCGCTTTCTTT,CASSNSAGFAFF
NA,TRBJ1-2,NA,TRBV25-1,TGTGCCACCCGTGGCCTTGGTAACTATGGCTACACCTTC,CATRGLGNYGYTF
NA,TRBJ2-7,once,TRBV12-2,TGTGCAAGTCGCTTAGTTAGCACTAGCGGGAGCCACGAGCAGTACTTC,CASRLVSTSGSHEQYF
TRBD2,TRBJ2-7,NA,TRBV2,TGTGCCAGCAGTAGCGGGGGGGCCGACGAGCAGTACTTC,CASSSGGADEQYF
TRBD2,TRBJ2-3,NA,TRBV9,TGTGCCAGCAGTATTAGCGGGGGCCAGCCAGATACGCAGTATTTT,CASSISGGQPDTQYF
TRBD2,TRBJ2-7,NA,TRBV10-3,TGTGCCATGAGTGGGGGGGGTTCCAGCTACGAGCAGTACTTC,CAMSGGGSSYEQYF
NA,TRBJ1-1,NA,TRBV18,TGTGCCAGCTCACCACAAGGGGGCACTGAAGCTTTCTTT,CASSPQGGTEAFF
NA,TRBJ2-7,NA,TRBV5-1,TGCGCCAGCAGCTTGGCTGGGGGGCTAAACTACGAGCAGTACTTC,CASSLAGGLNYEQYF
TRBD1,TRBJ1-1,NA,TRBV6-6,TGTGCCAGCAGTTTGGACAGGGGGAGGACTGAAGCTTTCTTT,CASSLDRGRTEAFF
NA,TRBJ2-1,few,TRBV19,TGTGCCAGTAGTATAGCGTCCCCCTACAATGAGCAGTTCTTC,CASSIASPYNEQFF
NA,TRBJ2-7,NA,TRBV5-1,TGCGCCAGCAGCTTAGGCAGCAGCTCCTACGAGCAGTACTTC,CASSLGSSSYEQYF
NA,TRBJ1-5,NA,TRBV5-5,TGTGCCAGCAGCTTTATGCAGTTTCAGCCCCAGCATTTT,CASSFMQFQPQHF
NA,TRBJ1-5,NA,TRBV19,TGTGCCAGTATGCGACAAGGACAGCCCCAGCATTTT,CASMRQGQPQHF
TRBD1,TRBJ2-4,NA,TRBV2,TGTGCCAGCGCCCTCGGACAGGAAAACATTCAGTACTTC,CASALGQENIQYF
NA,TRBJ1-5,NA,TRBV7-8,TGTGCCAGCAGCTTGGGGGGAGGCAATCAGCCCCAGCATTTT,CASSLGGGNQPQHF
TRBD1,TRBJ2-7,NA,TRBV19,TGTGCCAGTAGTATAGGAGCAGGGGGACACTACGAGCAGTACTTC,CASSIGAGGHYEQYF
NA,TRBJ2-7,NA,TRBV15,TGTGCCACCAGCTCTTTTCTGGGGCTCTCAGGGCAGTACTTC,CATSSFLGLSGQYF
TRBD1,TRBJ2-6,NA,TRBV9,TGTGCCAGCAGCGACCCACGGGACAGGGACCCTGGGGCCAACGTCCTGACTTTC,CASSDPRDRDPGANVLTF
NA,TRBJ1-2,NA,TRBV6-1,TGTGCCAGCAGTGAAGCGTATGGATTGGGCAGGTCTGGCTTAAGCTACACCTTC,CASSEAYGLGRSGLSYTF
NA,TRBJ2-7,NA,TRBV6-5,TGTGCCAGCAGTTACTCGAGGCCCCCTTGGGTCTACGAGCAGTACTTC,CASSYSRPPWVYEQYF
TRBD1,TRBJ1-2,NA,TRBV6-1,TGTGCCAGCAGTGAAGGGACAGGGGGCATCTATGGCTACACCTTC,CASSEGTGGIYGYTF
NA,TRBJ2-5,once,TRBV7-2,TGTGCCAGCAGCTTAGGGACCGCATTTGAGACCCAGTACTTC,CASSLGTAFETQYF
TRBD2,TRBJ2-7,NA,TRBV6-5,TGTGCCAGCAGTAAGACTAGCGGGATTCCCGAGCAGTACTTC,CASSKTSGIPEQYF
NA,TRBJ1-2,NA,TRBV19,TGTGCCAGTAGACCCCGGACAGCGAATAACTATGGCTACACCTTC,CASRPRTANNYGYTF
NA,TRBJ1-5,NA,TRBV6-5,TGTGCCAGCAGTTACTCGGCAGACTATCAGCCCCAGCATTTT,CASSYSADYQPQHF
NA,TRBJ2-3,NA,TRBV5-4,TGTGCCAGCAGATCCACGGGAGTGATAGATACGCAGTATTTT,CASRSTGVIDTQYF
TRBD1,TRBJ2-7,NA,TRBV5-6,TGTGCCAGCAGCCCGGGACAGGGCTCCTACGAGCAGTACTTC,CASSPGQGSYEQYF
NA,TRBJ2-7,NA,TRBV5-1,TGCGCCAGCAGCTTGGTGGCCAGCACCTACGAGCAGTACTTC,CASSLVASTYEQYF
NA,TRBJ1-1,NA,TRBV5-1,TGCGCCAGCAGCTTGTGGACAGATTGGAGAATGAACACTGAAGCTTTCTTT,CASSLWTDWRMNTEAFF
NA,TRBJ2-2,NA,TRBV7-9,TGTGCCAGCAGCTTATCTCCTACGTCGAACACCGGGGAGCTGTTTTTT,CASSLSPTSNTGELFF
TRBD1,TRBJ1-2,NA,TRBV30,TGTGCCTGGAGGGAGACAGGGTACTATGGCTACACCTTC,CAWRETGYYGYTF
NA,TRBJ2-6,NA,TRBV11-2,TGTGCCAGCAGCTTCCACTCTGGGGCCAACGTCCTGACTTTC,CASSFHSGANVLTF
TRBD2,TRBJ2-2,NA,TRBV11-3,TGTGCCAGCGCCAAGCGGGAGAACACCGGGGAGCTGTTTTTT,CASAKRENTGELFF
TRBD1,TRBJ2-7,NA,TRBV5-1,TGCGCCAGCAGCAGCATACCCGGGACAGGTGGAGTTACCTACGAGCAGTACTTC,CASSSIPGTGGVTYEQYF
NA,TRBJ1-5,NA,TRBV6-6,TGTGCCAGCAGACCCTCCGACCAGCCCCAGCATTTT,CASRPSDQPQHF
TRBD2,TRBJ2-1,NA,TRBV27,TGTGCCAGCAGTTTACCCACTAGCGGCCAGCAGTTCTTC,CASSLPTSGQQFF
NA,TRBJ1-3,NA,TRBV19,TGTGCCAGTAGTATGGCCAGGGTCTTTGGAAACACCATATATTTT,CASSMARVFGNTIYF
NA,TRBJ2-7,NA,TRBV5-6,TGTGCCAGCAGTCGTACAATAGCGGCCTACGAGCAGTACTTC,CASSRTIAAYEQYF